Below are 9 T cell receptor beta chains sequenced from a single sample in a study of blood T cells in healthy people across ages. Next came a second PCR, run for roughly 6 to 11 cycles, which used a sample-barcoded 5' primer along with a J-beta primer mix. TCRdb redid the calling of the 5' RACE reads with MiXCR, one entry per CDR3 protein. There are about 680,000 distinct CDR3 sequences in the sample; around 45% occur only once, and under 35% lies in the top ten. Sequenced: blood. These receptors originate from a woman aged 55-75 years in good health.

Worth noting for this clonotype: Germline is not matched at one junction end, which may reflect a read error. The chain links TRBV6-2 or TRBV6-3 to TRBJ2-7; 8 bases map to TRBD1. Per the germline V gene, CDR1 is MNHEY and CDR2 is SVGEGT. There are 16 residues in the CDR3. CDR3 amino acids: CASNFRGQGAVNERYF. Written as DNA, the CDR3 is TGTGCCAGCAATTTCCGGGGGCAGGGGGCTGTTAATGAGCGGTACTTC.

The genes are TRBV9 and TRBJ2-3; 11 bases line up with TRBD2. The CDR3 loop spans 16 amino acids. CDR1 is SGDLS and CDR2 is YYNGEE in the germline V gene. The V and J ends lost 4 bases and 6 bases, in that order; junction bases with no gene match: 10. The CDR3 coding sequence is TGTGCCAGCAGCCCCGGGGGACTAGCGGTCCGGGATACGCAGTATTTT. Translation gives CASSPGGLAVRDTQYF.

This chain links TRBV10-3 with TRBJ2-3; D is perhaps TRBD2 (6 bases). V was cut by 6 bases and J by 4 bases, with 17 bases left in between. Germline CDR1 reads ENHRY; CDR2 reads SYGVKD. This CDR3 contains 15 residues. The CDR3, as DNA: TGTGCCATCAGGCCTACTAGCCAACAGGCAGATACGCAGTATTTT. This codes for CAIRPTSQQADTQYF.

This clonotype appeared a few times. J is TRBJ2-7 and V is TRBV5-1; 11 nucleotides match TRBD2. V lost 4 bases to trimming and J lost 2 bases; unmatched junction nucleotides: 5. Germline V gene data show CDR1 as SGHRS and CDR2 as YFSETQ. This CDR3 comprises 15 residues. CDR3 loop: CASSQTSGSTYEQYF. The CDR3 region has the DNA TGCGCCAGCAGCCAAACTAGCGGGAGCACCTACGAGCAGTACTTC.

The chain has TRBV2 and TRBJ2-5; D may be TRBD2 (7 bases). The CDR3 is 15 residues long. V was clipped by 8 bases and J by 1 base, with 17 bases between them. Germline values: CDR1 SNHLY, CDR2 FYNNEI. The CDR3 nucleotides are TGTGCCAGCTGCCAGCGGGACACTTTCCAAGAGACCCAGTACTTC. Encoded protein: CASCQRDTFQETQYF.

Here the CDR3 reads CASSQEVLAGGIQETQYF. CDR3 nucleotides: TGTGCCAGCAGCCAAGAGGTGTTGGCAGGGGGGATCCAAGAGACCCAGTACTTC. The chain uses TRBV4-2 and TRBJ2-5; maybe TRBD1 (7 bases). Trimming shortened V by 0 bases and J by 1 base, and 18 bases separated the two germline ends. CDR1 and CDR2 from the germline V gene are LGHNA and YNFKEQ. This CDR3 region has 18 residues.

This clonotype was seen at least ten times. The J gene is TRBJ2-1, the V gene TRBV29-1, with 12 bases that match TRBD2. The CDR3 extends over 16 amino acids. CDR1 and CDR2 (germline): SQVTM, ANQGSEA. V shed 1 base, J shed 1 base, and the junction held 2 bases outside the gene matches. The CDR3: CSVEGLAGVSYNEQFF. CDR3 in DNA: TGCAGCGTTGAAGGACTAGCGGGAGTATCCTACAATGAGCAGTTCTTC.

This clonotype was counted only a few times. The V call is TRBV29-1, the J call TRBJ2-5, with 10 positions matching TRBD1. The CDR3 contains 11 residues. Germline V lookup: CDR1 SQVTM, CDR2 ANQGSEA. The trim removed 7 bases at V and 7 bases at J, leaving 3 bases unmatched. CDR3 sequence (DNA): TGCAGCGATCGGACAGGGGGGACCCAGTACTTC. This sequence encodes CSDRTGGTQYF.

This chain uses TRBV20-1 with TRBJ2-5, with TRBD2 identical over 9 bases. Germline trimming cut 6 bases from V and 1 base from J; bases unmatched to any gene: 9. CDR3 length: 15 residues. CDR1 and CDR2 from the germline V gene are DFQATT and SNEGSKA (reference sequence). This chain's CDR3 is CSAPIAGASQETQYF. CDR3 coding DNA: TGCAGTGCCCCCATAGCGGGAGCCAGCCAAGAGACCCAGTACTTC.